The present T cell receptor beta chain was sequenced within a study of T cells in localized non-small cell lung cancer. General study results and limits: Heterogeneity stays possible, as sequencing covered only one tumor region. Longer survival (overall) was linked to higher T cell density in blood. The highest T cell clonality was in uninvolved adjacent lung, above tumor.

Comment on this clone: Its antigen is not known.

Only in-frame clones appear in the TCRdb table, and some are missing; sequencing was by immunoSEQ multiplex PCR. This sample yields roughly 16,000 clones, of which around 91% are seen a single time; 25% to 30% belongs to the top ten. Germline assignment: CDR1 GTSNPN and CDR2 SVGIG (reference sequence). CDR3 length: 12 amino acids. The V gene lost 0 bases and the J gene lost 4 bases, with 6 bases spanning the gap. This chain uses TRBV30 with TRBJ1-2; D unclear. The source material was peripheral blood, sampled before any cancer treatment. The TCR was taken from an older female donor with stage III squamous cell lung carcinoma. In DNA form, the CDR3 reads TGTGCCTGGAGTGTCGGCACCTATGGCTACACCTTC. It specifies CAWSVGTYGYTF.